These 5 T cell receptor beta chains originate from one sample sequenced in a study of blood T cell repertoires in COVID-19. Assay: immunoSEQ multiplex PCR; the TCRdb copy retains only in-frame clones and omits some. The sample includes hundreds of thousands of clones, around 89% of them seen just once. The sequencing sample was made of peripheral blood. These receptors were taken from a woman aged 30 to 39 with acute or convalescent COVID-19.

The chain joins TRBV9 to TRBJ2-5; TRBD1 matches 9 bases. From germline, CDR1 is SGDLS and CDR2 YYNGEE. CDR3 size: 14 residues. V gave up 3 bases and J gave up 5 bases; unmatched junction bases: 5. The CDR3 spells CASSAGTGSETQYF. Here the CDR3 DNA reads TGTGCCAGCAGCGCCGGGACAGGGTCGGAGACCCAGTACTTC.

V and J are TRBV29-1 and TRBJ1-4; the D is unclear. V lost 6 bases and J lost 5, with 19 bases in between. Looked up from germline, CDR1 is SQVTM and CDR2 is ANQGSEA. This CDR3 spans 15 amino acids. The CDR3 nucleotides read TGCAGCGTACGGGAGGGAGGCGGGTTGAATGAAAAACTGTTTTTT. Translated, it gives CSVREGGGLNEKLFF.

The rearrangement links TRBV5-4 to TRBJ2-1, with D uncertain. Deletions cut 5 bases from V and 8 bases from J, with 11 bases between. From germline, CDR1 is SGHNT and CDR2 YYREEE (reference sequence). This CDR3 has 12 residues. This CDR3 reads CASSLIPYEQFF. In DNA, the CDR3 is TGTGCCAGCAGTCTTATTCCCTATGAGCAGTTCTTC. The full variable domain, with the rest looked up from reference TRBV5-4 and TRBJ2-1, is ETGVTQSPTHLIKTRGQQVTLRCSSQSGHNTVSWYQQALGQGPQFIFQYYREEENGRGNFPPRFSGLQFPNYSSELNVNALELDDSALYLCASSLIPYEQFFGPGTRLTVL.

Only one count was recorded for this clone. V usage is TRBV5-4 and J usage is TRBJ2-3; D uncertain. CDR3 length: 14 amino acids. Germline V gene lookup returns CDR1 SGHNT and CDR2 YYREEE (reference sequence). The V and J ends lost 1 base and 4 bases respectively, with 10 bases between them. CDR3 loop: CASSLPGNPDTQYF. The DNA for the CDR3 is TGTGCCAGCAGCTTGCCCGGTAACCCAGATACGCAGTATTTT.

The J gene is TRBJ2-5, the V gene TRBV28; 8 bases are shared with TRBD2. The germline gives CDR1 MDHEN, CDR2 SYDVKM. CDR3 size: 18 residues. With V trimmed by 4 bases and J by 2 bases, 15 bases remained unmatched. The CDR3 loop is CASSCFSGNKGRQETQYF. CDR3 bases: TGTGCCAGCAGTTGCTTTAGCGGGAACAAGGGGCGGCAAGAGACCCAGTACTTC. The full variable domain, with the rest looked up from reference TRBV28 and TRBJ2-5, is DVKVTQSSRYLVKRTGEKVFLECVQDMDHENMFWYRQDPGLGLRLIYFSYDVKMKEKGDIPEGYSVSREKKERFSLILESASTNQTSMYLCASSCFSGNKGRQETQYFGPGTRLLVL.